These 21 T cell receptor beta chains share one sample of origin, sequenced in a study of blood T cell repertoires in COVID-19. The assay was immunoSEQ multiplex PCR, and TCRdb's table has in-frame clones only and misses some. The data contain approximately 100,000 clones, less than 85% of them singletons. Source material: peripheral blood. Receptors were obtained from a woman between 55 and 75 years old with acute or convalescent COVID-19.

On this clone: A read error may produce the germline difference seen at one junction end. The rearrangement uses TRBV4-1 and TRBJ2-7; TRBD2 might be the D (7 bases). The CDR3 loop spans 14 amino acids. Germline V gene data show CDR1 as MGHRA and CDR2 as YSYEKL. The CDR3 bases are TGCGCCAGCACCGAGGGTTCAGGGGACTACGTGCAGTACTTC. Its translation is CASTEGSGDYVQYF.

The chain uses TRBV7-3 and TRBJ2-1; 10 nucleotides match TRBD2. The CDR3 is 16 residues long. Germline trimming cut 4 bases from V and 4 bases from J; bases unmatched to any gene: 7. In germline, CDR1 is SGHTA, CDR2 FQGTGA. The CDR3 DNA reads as TGTGCCAGCAGCTCCTTACCTAGCGGGAGTTACAATGAGCAGTTCTTC. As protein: CASSSLPSGSYNEQFF.

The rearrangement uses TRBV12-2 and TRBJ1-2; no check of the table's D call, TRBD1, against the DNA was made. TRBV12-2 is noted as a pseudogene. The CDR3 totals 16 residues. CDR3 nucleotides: TGTGCAAGTCGCCCCCCCAGTCACACCTTCTACTATGGCTACACCTTC. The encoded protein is CASRPPSHTFYYGYTF.

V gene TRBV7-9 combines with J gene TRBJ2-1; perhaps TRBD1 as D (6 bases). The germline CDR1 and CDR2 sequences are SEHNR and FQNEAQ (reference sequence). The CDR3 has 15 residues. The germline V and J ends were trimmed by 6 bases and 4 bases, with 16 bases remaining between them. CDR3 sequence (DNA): TGTGCCAGCAGTTGGGGTTTAAGGGGGTACAATGAGCAGTTCTTC. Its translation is CASSWGLRGYNEQFF.

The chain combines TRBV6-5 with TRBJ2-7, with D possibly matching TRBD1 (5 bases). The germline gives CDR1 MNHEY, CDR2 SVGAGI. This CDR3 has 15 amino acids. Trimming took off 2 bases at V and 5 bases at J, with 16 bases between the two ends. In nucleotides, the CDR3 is TGTGCCAGCAGTTACCCCTCTCAGGGTCCCAACGAGCAGTACTTC. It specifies CASSYPSQGPNEQYF.

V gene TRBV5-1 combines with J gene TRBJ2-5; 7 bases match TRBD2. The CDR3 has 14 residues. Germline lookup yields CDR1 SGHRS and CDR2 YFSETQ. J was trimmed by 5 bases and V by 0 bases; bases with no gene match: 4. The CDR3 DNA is TGCGCCAGCAGCTTGGCCCTGGGAGGGGAGACCCAGTACTTC. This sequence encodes CASSLALGGETQYF.

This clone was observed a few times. The CDR3 DNA reads as TGTGCCAGTCGGGGTCCAGAGTCACCCCTCCACTTT. Its protein product is CASRGPESPLHF. The chain links TRBV6-5 to TRBJ1-6; D is undetermined. With 9 bases removed from V and 10 bases from J, the gap between germline ends came to 13 bases. This CDR3 comprises 12 residues. Germline values: CDR1 MNHEY, CDR2 SVGAGI.

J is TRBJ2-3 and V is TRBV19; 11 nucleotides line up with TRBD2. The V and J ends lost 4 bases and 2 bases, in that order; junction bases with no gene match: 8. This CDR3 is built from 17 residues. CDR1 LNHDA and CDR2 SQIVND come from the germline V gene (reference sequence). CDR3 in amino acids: CASSTRTSGRDTDTQYF. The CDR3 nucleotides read TGTGCCAGTAGTACAAGGACTAGCGGGCGAGACACAGATACGCAGTATTTT.

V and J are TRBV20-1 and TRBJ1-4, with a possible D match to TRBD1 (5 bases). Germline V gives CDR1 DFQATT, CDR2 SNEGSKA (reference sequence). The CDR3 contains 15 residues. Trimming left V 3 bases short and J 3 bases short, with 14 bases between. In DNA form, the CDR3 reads TGCAGTGCTAGTCGACCCACCAGGGCTAATGAAAAACTGTTTTTT. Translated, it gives CSASRPTRANEKLFF.

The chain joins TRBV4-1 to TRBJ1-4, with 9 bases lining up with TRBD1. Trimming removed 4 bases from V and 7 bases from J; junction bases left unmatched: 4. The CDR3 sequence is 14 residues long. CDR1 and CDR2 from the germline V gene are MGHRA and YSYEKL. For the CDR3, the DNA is TGCGCCAGCAGCCTGGGACAGGGAGGTGAAAAACTGTTTTTT. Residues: CASSLGQGGEKLFF.

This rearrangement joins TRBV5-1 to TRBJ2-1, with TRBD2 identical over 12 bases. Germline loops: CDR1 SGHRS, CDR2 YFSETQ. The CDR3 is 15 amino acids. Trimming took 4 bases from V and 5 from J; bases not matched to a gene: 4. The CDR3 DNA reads TGCGCCAGCAGCCTAGCGGGAGGGCTTAACAATGAGCAGTTCTTC. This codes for CASSLAGGLNNEQFF.

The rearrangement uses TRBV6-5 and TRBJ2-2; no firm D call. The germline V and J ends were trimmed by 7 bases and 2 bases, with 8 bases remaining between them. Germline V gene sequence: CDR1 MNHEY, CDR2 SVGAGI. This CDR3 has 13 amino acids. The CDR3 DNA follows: TGTGCCAGCATCATCATTAACACCGGGGAGCTGTTTTTT. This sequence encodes CASIIINTGELFF.

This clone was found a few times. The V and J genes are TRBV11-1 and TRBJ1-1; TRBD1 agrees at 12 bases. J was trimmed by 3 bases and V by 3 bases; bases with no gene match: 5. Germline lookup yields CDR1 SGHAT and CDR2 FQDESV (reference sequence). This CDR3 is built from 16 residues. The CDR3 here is CASSLGTGGAYTEAFF. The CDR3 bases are TGTGCCAGCAGCTTGGGGACAGGGGGCGCGTACACTGAAGCTTTCTTT.

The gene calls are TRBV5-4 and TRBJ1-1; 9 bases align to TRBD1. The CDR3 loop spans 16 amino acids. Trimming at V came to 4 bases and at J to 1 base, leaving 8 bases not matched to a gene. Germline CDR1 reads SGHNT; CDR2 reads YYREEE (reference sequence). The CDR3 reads CASSGLDRGWNTEAFF. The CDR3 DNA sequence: TGTGCCAGCAGCGGACTTGACAGGGGGTGGAACACTGAAGCTTTCTTT.

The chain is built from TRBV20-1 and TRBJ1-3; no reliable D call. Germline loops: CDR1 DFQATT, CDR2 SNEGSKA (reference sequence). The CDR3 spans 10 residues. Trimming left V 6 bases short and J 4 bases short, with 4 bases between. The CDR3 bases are TGCAGTGCCCTCGGAAACACCATATATTTT. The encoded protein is CSALGNTIYF.

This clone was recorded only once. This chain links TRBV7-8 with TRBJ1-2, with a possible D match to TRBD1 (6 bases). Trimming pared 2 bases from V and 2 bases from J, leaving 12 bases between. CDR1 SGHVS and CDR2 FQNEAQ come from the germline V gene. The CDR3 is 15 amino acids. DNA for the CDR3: TGTGCCAGCAGCTTATCTACAGGGCCCAACTATGGCTACACCTTC. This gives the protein CASSLSTGPNYGYTF.

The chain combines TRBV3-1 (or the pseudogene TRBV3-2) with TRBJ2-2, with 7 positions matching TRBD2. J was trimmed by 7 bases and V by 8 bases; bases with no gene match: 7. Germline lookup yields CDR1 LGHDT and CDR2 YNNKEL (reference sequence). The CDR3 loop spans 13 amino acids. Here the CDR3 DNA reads TGTGCCAGCGCCTCACGGGGGGACGGGGAGCTGTTTTTT. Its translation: CASASRGDGELFF.

The CDR3: CASSLNPGQFSGNTIYF. CDR3 coding DNA: TGTGCCAGCAGCTTGAATCCCGGACAGTTCTCTGGAAACACCATATATTTT. This rearrangement joins TRBV7-2 to TRBJ1-3; maybe TRBD1 (6 bases). Trimming cost V 3 bases and J 0 bases, with 15 bases left between them. Germline V CDR1 and CDR2: SGHTA, FQGNSA. CDR3 length equals 17 residues.

The CDR3 DNA reads TGTGCCAGCAGCGTAGGGAGCTCTGGGGCCAACGTCCTGACTTTC. It yields the protein CASSVGSSGANVLTF. This sequence joins TRBV9 and TRBJ2-6; D uncertain. Germline V lookup: CDR1 SGDLS, CDR2 YYNGEE. Trimming left V 0 bases short and J 0 bases short, with 4 bases between. The CDR3 is 15 residues long.

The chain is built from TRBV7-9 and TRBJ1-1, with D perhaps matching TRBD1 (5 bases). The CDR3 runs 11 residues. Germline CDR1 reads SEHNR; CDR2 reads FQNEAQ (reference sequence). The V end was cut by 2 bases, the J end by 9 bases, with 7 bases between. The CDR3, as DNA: TGTGCCAGCAGCTTACAGGGCCAAGCTTTCTTT. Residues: CASSLQGQAFF.

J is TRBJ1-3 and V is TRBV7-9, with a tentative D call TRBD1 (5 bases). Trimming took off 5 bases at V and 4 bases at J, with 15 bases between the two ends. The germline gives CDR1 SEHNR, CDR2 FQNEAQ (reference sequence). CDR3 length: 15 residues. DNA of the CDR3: TGTGCCAGCAGCCCCCAGGGTACGCGAGGAAACACCATATATTTT. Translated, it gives CASSPQGTRGNTIYF.